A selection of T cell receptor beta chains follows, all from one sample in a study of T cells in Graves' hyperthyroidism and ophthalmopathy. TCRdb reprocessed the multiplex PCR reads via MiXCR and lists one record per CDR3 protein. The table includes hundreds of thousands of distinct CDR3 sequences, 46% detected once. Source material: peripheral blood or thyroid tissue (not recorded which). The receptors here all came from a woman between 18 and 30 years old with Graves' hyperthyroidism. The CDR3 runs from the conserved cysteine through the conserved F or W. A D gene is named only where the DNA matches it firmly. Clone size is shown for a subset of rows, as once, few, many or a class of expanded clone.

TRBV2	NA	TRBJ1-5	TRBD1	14	CASSNQGANQPQHF	TGTGCCAGCAGTAATCAGGGGGCGAATCAGCCCCAGCATTTT
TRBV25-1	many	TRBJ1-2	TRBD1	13	CASRDLTGHGYTF	TGTGCCAGCAGGGACTTGACAGGGCACGGCTACACCTTC
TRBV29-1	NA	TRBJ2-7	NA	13	CSVGMARRYEQYF	TGCAGCGTTGGGATGGCGAGGCGGTACGAGCAGTACTTC
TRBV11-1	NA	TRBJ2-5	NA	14	CASSPVGVEETQYF	TGTGCCAGCAGCCCCGTAGGGGTGGAAGAGACCCAGTACTTC
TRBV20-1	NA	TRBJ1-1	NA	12	CSAAREGTEAFF	TGCAGTGCTGCCAGGGAGGGCACTGAAGCTTTCTTT
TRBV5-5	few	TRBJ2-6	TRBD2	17	CASSTSGGGSGANVLTF	TGTGCCAGCAGCACGTCGGGGGGTGGTTCTGGGGCCAACGTCCTGACTTTC
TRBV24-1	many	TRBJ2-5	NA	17	CATSDPSDTPSQETQYF	TGTGCCACCAGTGATCCCTCGGACACACCTTCCCAGGAGACCCAGTACTTC
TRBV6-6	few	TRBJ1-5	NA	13	CASSYLKNQPQHF	TGTGCCAGCAGTTACCTGAAGAATCAGCCCCAGCATTTT
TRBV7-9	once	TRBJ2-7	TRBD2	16	CASSSAWSAGGNEQYF	TGTGCCAGCAGCTCAGCTTGGTCCGCGGGAGGTAACGAGCAGTACTTC
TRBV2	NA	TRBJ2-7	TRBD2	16	CASSERASGASYEQYF	TGTGCCAGCAGTGAAAGGGCTAGCGGGGCGTCCTACGAGCAGTACTTC
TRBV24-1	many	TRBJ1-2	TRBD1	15	CATSDLPGGTGGYTF	TGTGCCACCAGTGATTTGCCGGGTGGGACAGGAGGGTACACCTTC
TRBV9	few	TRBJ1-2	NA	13	CASSLSGGYGYTF	TGTGCCAGCAGCTTAAGCGGGGGTTATGGCTACACCTTC
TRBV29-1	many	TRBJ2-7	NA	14	CSVVGSGSTYEQYF	TGCAGCGTTGTTGGGTCGGGCAGTACCTACGAGCAGTACTTC
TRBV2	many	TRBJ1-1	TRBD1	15	CASRGGRDGNTEAFF	TGTGCCAGCAGAGGGGGCCGGGATGGGAACACTGAAGCTTTCTTT
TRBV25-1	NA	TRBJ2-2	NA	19	CASSESNVWTVETDGELFF	TGTGCCAGCAGTGAATCCAACGTGTGGACAGTAGAGACGGACGGGGAGCTGTTTTTT
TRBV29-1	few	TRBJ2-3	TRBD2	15	CRFEVAGDLTDTQYF	TGCAGATTCGAAGTAGCGGGAGACCTCACAGATACGCAGTATTTT
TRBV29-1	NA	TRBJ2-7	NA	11	CSVEKWGARYF	TGCAGCGTTGAAAAATGGGGGGCGCGGTACTTC